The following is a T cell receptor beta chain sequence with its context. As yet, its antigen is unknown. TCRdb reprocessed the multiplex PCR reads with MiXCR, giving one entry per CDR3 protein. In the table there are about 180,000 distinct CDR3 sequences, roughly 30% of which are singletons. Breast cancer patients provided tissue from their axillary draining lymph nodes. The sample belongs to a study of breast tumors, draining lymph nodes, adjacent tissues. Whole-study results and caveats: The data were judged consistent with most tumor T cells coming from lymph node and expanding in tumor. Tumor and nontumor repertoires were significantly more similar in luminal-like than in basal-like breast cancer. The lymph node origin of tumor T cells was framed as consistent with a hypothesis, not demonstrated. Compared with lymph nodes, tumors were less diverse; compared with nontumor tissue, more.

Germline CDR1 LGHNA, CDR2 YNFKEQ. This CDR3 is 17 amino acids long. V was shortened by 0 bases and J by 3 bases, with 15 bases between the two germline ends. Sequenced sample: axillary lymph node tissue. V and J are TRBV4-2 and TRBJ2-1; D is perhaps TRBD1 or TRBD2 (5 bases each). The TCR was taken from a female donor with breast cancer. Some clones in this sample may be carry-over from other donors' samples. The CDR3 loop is CASSQDSREYGYNEQFF. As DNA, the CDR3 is TGTGCCAGCAGCCAAGACTCCAGGGAGTATGGCTACAATGAGCAGTTCTTC.